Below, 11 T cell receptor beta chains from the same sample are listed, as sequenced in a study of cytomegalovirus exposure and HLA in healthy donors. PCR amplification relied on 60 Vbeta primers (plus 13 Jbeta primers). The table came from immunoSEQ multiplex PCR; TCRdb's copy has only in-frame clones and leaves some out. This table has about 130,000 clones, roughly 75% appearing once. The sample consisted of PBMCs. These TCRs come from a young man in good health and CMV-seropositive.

CDR3 sequence: CASSTPAGLRKQFF. The CDR3 DNA follows: TGTGCCAGCAGCACCCCAGCAGGGTTGCGTAAGCAGTTCTTC. The chain carries TRBV4-2 and TRBJ2-1; perhaps TRBD1 as D (5 bases). CDR3 length: 14 residues. Trimming left V 5 bases short and J 11 bases short, with 19 bases between. Germline CDR1 reads LGHNA; CDR2 reads YNFKEQ.

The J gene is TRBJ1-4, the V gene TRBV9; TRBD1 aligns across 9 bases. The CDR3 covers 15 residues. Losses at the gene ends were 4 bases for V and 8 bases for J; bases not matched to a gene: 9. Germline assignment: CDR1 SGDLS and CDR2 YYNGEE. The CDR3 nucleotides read TGTGCCAGCAGCCCCCAGGGACAGGGCAGGGAAAAACTGTTTTTT. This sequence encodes CASSPQGQGREKLFF.

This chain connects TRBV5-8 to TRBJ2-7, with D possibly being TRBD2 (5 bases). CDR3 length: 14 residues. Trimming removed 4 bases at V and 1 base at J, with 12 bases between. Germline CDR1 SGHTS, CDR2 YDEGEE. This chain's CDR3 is CASSRRRGSYEQYF. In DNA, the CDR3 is TGTGCCAGCAGCCGACGCCGAGGGTCCTACGAGCAGTACTTC.

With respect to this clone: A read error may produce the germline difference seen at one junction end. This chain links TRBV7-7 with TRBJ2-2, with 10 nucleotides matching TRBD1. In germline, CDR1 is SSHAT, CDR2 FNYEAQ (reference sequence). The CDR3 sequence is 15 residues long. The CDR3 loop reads CASSSGQGSTGELFF. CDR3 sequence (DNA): TGTGCTAGCAGCTCGGGACAGGGGTCCACCGGGGAGCTGTTTTTT.

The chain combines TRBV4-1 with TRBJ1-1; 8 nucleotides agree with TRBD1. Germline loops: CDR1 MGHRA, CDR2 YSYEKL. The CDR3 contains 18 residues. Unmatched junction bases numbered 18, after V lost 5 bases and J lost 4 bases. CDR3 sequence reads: CASSIGQGFISPTTEAFF. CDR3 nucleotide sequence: TGCGCCAGCAGCATCGGACAGGGCTTTATAAGTCCGACCACTGAAGCTTTCTTT.

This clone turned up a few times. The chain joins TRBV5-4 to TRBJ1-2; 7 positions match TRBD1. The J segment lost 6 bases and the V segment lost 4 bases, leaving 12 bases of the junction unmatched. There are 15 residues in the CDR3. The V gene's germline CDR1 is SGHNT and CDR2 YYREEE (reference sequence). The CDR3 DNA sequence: TGTGCCAGCAGCCCCCCCGGGACAGTGGGCAATGGCTACACCTTC. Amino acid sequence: CASSPPGTVGNGYTF.

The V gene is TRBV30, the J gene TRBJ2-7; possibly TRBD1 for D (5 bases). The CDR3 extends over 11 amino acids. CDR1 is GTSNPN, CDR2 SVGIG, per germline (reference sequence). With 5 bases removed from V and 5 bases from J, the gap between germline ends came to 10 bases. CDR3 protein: CAWGASDEQYF. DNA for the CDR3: TGTGCCTGGGGGGCCTCTGACGAGCAGTACTTC.

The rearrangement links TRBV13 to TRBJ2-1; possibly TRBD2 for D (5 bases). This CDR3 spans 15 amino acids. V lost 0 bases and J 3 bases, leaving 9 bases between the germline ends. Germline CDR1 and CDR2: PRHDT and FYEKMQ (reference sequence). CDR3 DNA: TGTGCCAGCAGCTTAGGGCGGAGGCTCTACAATGAGCAGTTCTTC. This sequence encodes CASSLGRRLYNEQFF.

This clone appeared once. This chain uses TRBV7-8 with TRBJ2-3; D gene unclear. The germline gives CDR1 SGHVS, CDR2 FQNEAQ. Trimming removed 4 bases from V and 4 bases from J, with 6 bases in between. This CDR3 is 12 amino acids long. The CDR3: CASSSGADTQYF. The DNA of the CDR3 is TGTGCCAGCAGCTCCGGAGCAGATACGCAGTATTTT.

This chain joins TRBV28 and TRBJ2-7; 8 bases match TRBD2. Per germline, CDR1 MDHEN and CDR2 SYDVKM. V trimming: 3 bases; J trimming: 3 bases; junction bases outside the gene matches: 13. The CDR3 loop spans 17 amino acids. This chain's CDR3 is CASSFLPGTRGFYEQYF. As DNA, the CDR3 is TGTGCCAGCAGTTTCCTCCCTGGGACTAGAGGTTTCTACGAGCAGTACTTC. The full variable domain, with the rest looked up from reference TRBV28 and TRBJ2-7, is DVKVTQSSRYLVKRTGEKVFLECVQDMDHENMFWYRQDPGLGLRLIYFSYDVKMKEKGDIPEGYSVSREKKERFSLILESASTNQTSMYLCASSFLPGTRGFYEQYFGPGTRLTVT.

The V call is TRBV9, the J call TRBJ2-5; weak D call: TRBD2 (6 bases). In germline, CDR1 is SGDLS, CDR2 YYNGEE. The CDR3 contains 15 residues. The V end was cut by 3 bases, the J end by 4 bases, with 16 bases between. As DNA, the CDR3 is TGTGCCAGCAGCGCCGAGGTCTTTAGCGGAGAGACCCAGTACTTC. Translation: CASSAEVFSGETQYF.